These 3 T cell receptor beta chains share one sample of origin, sequenced in a study of response to subunit inactivated influenza vaccine. MiXCR was run by TCRdb on the RT-PCR reads, yielding one entry per CDR3 protein. The table lists about 190,000 distinct CDR3 sequences, roughly 14% of them singletons. The material sequenced was CD8+ T cells sorted from PBMCs, taken 5 days after vaccination. The receptors here all came from a man aged 50-60 years who received an inactivated influenza vaccine.

This clonotype was detected many times. The chain carries TRBV15 and TRBJ1-4; D unresolved. The V end was cut by 1 base, the J end by 0 bases, with 18 bases between. There are 19 residues in the CDR3. In germline, CDR1 is LNHNV, CDR2 YYDKDF (reference sequence). Here the CDR3 reads CATSRGRIDNLATNEKLFF. The DNA of the CDR3 is TGTGCCACCAGCAGAGGGAGGATCGACAACCTTGCAACTAATGAAAAACTGTTTTTT.

The chain uses TRBV29-1 and TRBJ2-2; the D gene is possibly TRBD1 (7 bases). Germline CDR1 reads SQVTM; CDR2 reads ANQGSEA. This CDR3 comprises 15 residues. Trimming left V 2 bases short and J 8 bases short, with 18 bases between. The CDR3 is CSVEWLGRGRGELFF. CDR3 coding DNA: TGCAGCGTTGAATGGCTCGGCAGGGGGAGGGGGGAGCTGTTTTTT.

The table lists this clonotype with many counts. The chain combines TRBV4-3 with TRBJ1-5; 9 nucleotides match TRBD1. Germline V gives CDR1 LGHNA, CDR2 YSLEER. The CDR3 is made up of 15 amino acids. The V segment lost 0 bases and the J segment 5 bases; nucleotides outside the gene matches: 2. CDR3 sequence reads: CASSQDTGGDQPQHF. CDR3 nucleotides: TGCGCCAGCAGCCAAGATACAGGGGGCGATCAGCCCCAGCATTTT.